This entry lists 8 T cell receptor beta chains sequenced from one sample in a study of T cell responses to AZD1222 COVID-19 vaccine. The protocol was immunoSEQ multiplex PCR, while the TCRdb copy is restricted to in-frame clones and leaves out a portion. Of around 150,000 clones listed, about 91% are singletons. This specimen consisted of peripheral blood, obtained on day 0 of AZD1222 vaccination. The receptors come from an adult in good health.

The chain joins TRBV5-4 to TRBJ2-7; TRBD2 aligns across 11 bases. CDR3 length: 15 residues. J lost 6 bases, V lost 4 bases, and 9 bases had no gene match. From germline, CDR1 is SGHNT and CDR2 YYREEE (reference sequence). The CDR3 DNA is TGTGCCAGCAGCGAAGGGACTAGCGGTGGGGTCGAGCAGTACTTC. This sequence encodes CASSEGTSGGVEQYF. Full variable domain (remainder filled in from reference TRBV5-4 and TRBJ2-7): ETGVTQSPTHLIKTRGQQVTLRCSSQSGHNTVSWYQQALGQGPQFIFQYYREEENGRGNFPPRFSGLQFPNYSSELNVNALELDDSALYLCASSEGTSGGVEQYFGPGTRLTVT.

This chain connects TRBV9 to TRBJ2-1; 14 positions match TRBD2. Germline CDR1 is SGDLS and CDR2 is YYNGEE. CDR3 length: 15 residues. The V segment lost 3 bases and the J segment 6 bases; nucleotides outside the gene matches: 2. In DNA form, the CDR3 reads TGTGCCAGCAGCGAGACTAGCGGGAGGGCCAATGAGCAGTTCTTC. This translates into CASSETSGRANEQFF.

The chain carries TRBV12-3 or TRBV12-4 and TRBJ2-4; 8 nucleotides line up with TRBD1. J gave up 5 bases and V 5 bases, and 2 bases lay outside the gene matches. This CDR3 region has 13 residues. The DNA of the CDR3 is TGTGCCAGCAGTACAGGGGGTCAAAACATTCAGTACTTC. Its protein is CASSTGGQNIQYF.

The CDR3 region is CASTQKTRVNGYGYTF. DNA for the CDR3: TGTGCCAGTACCCAAAAAACCCGGGTTAACGGCTATGGCTACACCTTC. This chain links TRBV19 with TRBJ1-2; D unresolved. The CDR3 has 16 residues. Trimming cost V 7 bases and J 4 bases, with 22 bases left between them. Germline lookup yields CDR1 LNHDA and CDR2 SQIVND (reference sequence).

V usage is TRBV27 and J usage is TRBJ2-7; 13 bases match TRBD2. Per germline, CDR1 MNHEY and CDR2 SMNVEV (reference sequence). The V and J ends lost 5 bases and 0 bases, in that order; junction bases with no gene match: 10. The CDR3 is 18 residues long. This chain's CDR3 is CASSPPGLAGLSSYEQYF. For the CDR3, the DNA is TGTGCCAGCAGTCCTCCGGGACTAGCGGGGCTAAGCTCCTACGAGCAGTACTTC.

This clone was observed a handful of times. The chain links TRBV30 to TRBJ2-1; 10 bases line up with TRBD2. The CDR3 is made up of 15 amino acids. V shed 4 bases, J shed 4 bases, and the junction held 7 bases outside the gene matches. CDR1 GTSNPN and CDR2 SVGIG come from the germline V gene (reference sequence). The CDR3 nucleotides are TGTGCCTGGAATAGAGGACTAGCGGAGTACAATGAGCAGTTCTTC. Amino acids: CAWNRGLAEYNEQFF.

This chain connects TRBV18 to TRBJ1-1; 10 bases line up with TRBD1. The V gene end was trimmed by 2 bases and the J gene end by 1 base; junction bases not matched to a gene: 7. Germline V gene lookup returns CDR1 KGHSH and CDR2 LQKENI. The CDR3 contains 17 residues. DNA for the CDR3: TGTGCCAGCTCACCAGCCGGGACAGGGGTTCGGAACACTGAAGCTTTCTTT. Its translation is CASSPAGTGVRNTEAFF. The full variable domain, completed using reference TRBV18 and TRBJ1-1, is NAGVMQNPRHLVRRRGQEARLRCSPMKGHSHVYWYRQLPEEGLKFMVYLQKENIIDESGMPKERFSAEFPKEGPSILRIQQVVRGDSAAYFCASSPAGTGVRNTEAFFGQGTRLTVV.

This clone was observed a single time. The CDR3 DNA reads TGTGCCAGCAGTTTCGGACTGGGGGGCGAGCAGTACTTC. Protein sequence: CASSFGLGGEQYF. V usage is TRBV9 and J usage is TRBJ2-7, with D possibly TRBD2 on 6 matching bases. V shed 5 bases and J shed 6 bases, with 15 bases lying between them. Germline V gene sequence: CDR1 SGDLS, CDR2 YYNGEE. This CDR3 is 13 amino acids long.